The clone carrying this T cell receptor (beta chain) was recorded a few times. Its specificity is unknown. This sample was included in a study of response to subunit inactivated influenza vaccine. Study results and limitations: There was a suggestion from the authors that each seasonal influenza vaccination recruits few new T cells.

One entry per CDR3 protein, called by TCRdb with MiXCR from the RT-PCR reads. The data contain some 500,000 distinct CDR3 sequences, approximately 15% of them singletons. The V end was cut by 4 bases, the J end by 1 base, with 11 bases between. Germline assignment: CDR1 SGHRS and CDR2 YFSETQ. The CDR3 has 14 amino acids. The chain links TRBV5-1 to TRBJ1-1; D is uncertain. Sequences were derived from CD4+ T cells sorted from PBMCs, sampled about 24 months after vaccination. The receptor was derived from a man between 45 and 75 years old who received an inactivated influenza vaccine. The CDR3 loop is CASSNFAENTEAFF. DNA for the CDR3: TGCGCCAGCAGCAATTTTGCAGAGAACACTGAAGCTTTCTTT.